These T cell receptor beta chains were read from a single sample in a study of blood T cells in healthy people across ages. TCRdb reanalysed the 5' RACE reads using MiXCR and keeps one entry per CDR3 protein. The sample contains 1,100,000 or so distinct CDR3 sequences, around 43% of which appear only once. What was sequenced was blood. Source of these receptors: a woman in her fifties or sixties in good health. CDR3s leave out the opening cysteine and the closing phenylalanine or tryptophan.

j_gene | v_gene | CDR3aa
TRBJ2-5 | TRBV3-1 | ASSLTPGIPGQETQY
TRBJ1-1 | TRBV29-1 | SARTAPNTEAF
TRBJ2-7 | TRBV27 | ATMDSSSYEQY
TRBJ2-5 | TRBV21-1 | ASSKAAETARTRDPHPQY
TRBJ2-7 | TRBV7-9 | ASSLSGDVGEQY
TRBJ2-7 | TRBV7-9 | ASSPRTVSRPTRVWYEQY
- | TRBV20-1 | SASRYSPGPGETQY
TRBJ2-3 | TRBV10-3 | ATRPAGESDTQY
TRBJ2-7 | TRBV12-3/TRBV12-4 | ASSDTGTGDLCEQY
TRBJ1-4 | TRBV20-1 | SARDPRTGLEKLF
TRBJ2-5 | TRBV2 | ASSGRGIVETQY
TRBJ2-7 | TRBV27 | ASRGRNSYEQY
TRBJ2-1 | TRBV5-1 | ASSGTSGIGNEQF
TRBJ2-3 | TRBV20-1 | SARGLATDTQY
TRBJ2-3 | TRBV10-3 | AIPRQGPRLAGGPPDTQY
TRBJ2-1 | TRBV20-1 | SARVQRETEQF
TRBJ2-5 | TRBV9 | TSSTEPLGRGQETQY
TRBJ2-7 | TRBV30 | AWSVLGQSSYEQY
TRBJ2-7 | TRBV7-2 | ASIRTSGSHEQY
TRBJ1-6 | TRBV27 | ASGGRGPDSPLH
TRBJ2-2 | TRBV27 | ASRRAGQGVTGELF
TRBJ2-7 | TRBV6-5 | ASSTGTLYEQY
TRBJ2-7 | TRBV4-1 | ASSQEGLAVNEQY
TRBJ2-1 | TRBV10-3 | AISVLAALTSSYNEQF
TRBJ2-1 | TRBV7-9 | ASSFRVLAGQYEQF
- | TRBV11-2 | ASSVGYFGEQY
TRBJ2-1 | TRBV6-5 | ASSSTFPGVSSYNEQF
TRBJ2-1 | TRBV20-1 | SARLGVRYNEQF
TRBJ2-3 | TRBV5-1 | ASSFATSGGPQY
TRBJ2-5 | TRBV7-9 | ARSSGLRFMGEQY
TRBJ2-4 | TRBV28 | ASSSLGDRGAKNIQY
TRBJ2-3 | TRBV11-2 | ASSSKGSGTSGFLSTDTQY
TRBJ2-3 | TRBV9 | ASSPTGGFSTDTQY
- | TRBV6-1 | ASSRGQIYEQY
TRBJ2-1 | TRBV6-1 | ASSRLDRDGNEQF
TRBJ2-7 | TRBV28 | ASSPSGRARREQY
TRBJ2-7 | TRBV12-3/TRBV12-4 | ASSFVAAGTYEQY
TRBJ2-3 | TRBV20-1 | SARGRPKTSIRDTQY
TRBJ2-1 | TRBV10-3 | AIRELAGEQF
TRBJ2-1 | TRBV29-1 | SVVLLAAHNEQF
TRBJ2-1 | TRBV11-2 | ASSLGDLGLADKTYNEQF
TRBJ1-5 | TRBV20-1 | SARDRVQGSRNQPQH
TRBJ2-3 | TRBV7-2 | ASSFNSGTQY